This record covers a single T cell receptor beta chain. Its antigen remains unidentified. V shed 2 bases and J shed 0 bases, with 9 bases lying between them. The CDR3 is 14 residues long. In germline, CDR1 is SGHRS, CDR2 YFSETQ. The method was immunoSEQ multiplex PCR; TCRdb's version includes in-frame clones alone and lacks a portion of them. The repertoire includes fewer than 150,000 clones, roughly four fifths of them detected once, and 25% to 30% sits in the top ten. The data were obtained in a study of cytomegalovirus exposure and HLA in healthy donors. Study-wide findings and caveats: Overall, approximately 150 TCR beta chains were annotated as cytomegalovirus-associated.

The source is a man aged 25 to 45 in good health and CMV-seropositive. The source material was PBMCs. V is TRBV5-1 and J is TRBJ2-7, with D perhaps TRBD2 (6 bases). CDR3 nucleotide sequence: TGCGCCAGCAGCTTCGGTAGCGGCTCCTACGAGCAGTACTTC. It codes for CASSFGSGSYEQYF.